Included here is one TCR beta chain sequence, with context. Its antigen is undetermined. This entry belongs to a study of cytomegalovirus exposure and HLA in healthy donors. Study summary: Falling in the Caucasian-associated ancestry cluster were about 82% of under 450 genotyped donors. Study-wide results and limits: Later analysis identified a missense DCLRE1C variant that was linked to TCR beta V- and J-gene trimming.

PCR involved 60 Vbeta and 13 Jbeta primers. Clones were read by immunoSEQ multiplex PCR, and TCRdb kept only the in-frame ones, dropping some. Here the sample spans about 110,000 clones, over 60% being singletons. The sample comprised PBMCs. This TCR was sampled from a female donor in good health and CMV-seropositive.

The CDR3 nucleotides are TGTGCCAGCTCCGGGGTGGGAGCCCAAGAGACCCAGTACTTC. Protein sequence: CASSGVGAQETQYF. The V gene is TRBV27, the J gene TRBJ2-5, with D possibly TRBD2 on 5 matching bases. The CDR3 sequence is 14 residues long. V was clipped by 8 bases and J by 1 base, with 14 bases between them. Germline loops: CDR1 MNHEY, CDR2 SMNVEV (reference sequence).